This T cell receptor beta chain was sequenced for a study of blood T cell repertoires in COVID-19. Study details: From T cells, B-cell-depleted T cells, or PBMCs came the material, which was cDNA or gDNA.

Some clones are missing from TCRdb's copy, which holds only in-frame ones; the method was immunoSEQ multiplex PCR. The profile shows about 92,000 clones, 75% to 90% of them singletons. This CDR3 has 17 residues. V was trimmed by 2 bases and J by 8 bases, leaving 25 bases between them. The germline V gene has CDR1 SGHRS and CDR2 YFSETQ. The chain combines TRBV5-1 with TRBJ1-1; a weak D match, TRBD1 (6 bases). The source material was peripheral blood. The origin of this receptor is a woman of 80 years or more with active or convalescent COVID-19. This CDR3 reads CASSLNPTGADSGEAFF. CDR3 nucleotide sequence: TGCGCCAGCAGCTTAAACCCGACAGGAGCCGACTCAGGAGAAGCTTTCTTT.